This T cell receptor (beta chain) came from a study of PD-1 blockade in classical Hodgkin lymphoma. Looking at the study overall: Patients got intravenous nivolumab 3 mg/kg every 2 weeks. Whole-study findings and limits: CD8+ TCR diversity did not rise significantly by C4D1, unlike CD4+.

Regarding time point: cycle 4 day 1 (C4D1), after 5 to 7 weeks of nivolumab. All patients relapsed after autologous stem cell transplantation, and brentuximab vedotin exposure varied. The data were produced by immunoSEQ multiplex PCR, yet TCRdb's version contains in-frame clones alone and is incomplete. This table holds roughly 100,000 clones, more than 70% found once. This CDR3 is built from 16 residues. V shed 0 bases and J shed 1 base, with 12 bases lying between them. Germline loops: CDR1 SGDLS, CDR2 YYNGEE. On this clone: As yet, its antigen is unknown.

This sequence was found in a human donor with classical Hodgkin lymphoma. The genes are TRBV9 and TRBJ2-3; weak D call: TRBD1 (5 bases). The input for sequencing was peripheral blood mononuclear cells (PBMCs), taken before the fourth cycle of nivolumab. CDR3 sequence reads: CASSVGGAPGTDTQYF. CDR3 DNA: TGTGCCAGCAGCGTAGGTGGGGCGCCCGGCACAGATACGCAGTATTTT.